Shown below are 21 T cell receptor beta chains from a single sample sequenced in a study of blood T cell repertoires in COVID-19. Clones were read by immunoSEQ multiplex PCR, and TCRdb kept only the in-frame ones, dropping some. Here the sample spans more than 110,000 clones, 75% to 90% being singletons. Sample: peripheral blood. These TCRs come from a woman of 80 years or more with acute or convalescent COVID-19.

This clone came up once. This chain joins TRBV11-2 and TRBJ1-5; the match to TRBD1 covers 9 bases. Per germline, CDR1 SGHAT and CDR2 FQNNGV. This CDR3 contains 15 residues. Trimming removed 9 bases from V and 5 bases from J; junction bases left unmatched: 11. DNA for the CDR3: TGTGCCAGTGGTCCGGGGACAGGGCGTCATCAGCCCCAGCATTTT. Protein: CASGPGTGRHQPQHF.

The chain has TRBV18 and TRBJ1-4; D remains ambiguous. Germline loops: CDR1 KGHSH, CDR2 LQKENI. V was pared by 3 bases and J by 8 bases, with 19 bases between. There are 16 residues in the CDR3. The CDR3 spells CASSPLGVRGEEKLFF. DNA for the CDR3: TGTGCCAGCTCACCTCTCGGCGTTCGTGGGGAGGAAAAACTGTTTTTT.

The chain couples TRBV2 to TRBJ2-2; 10 nucleotides align to TRBD2. The CDR3 totals 15 residues. J lost 6 bases, V lost 6 bases, and 7 bases had no gene match. Germline V gene lookup returns CDR1 SNHLY and CDR2 FYNNEI. The DNA of the CDR3 is TGTGCCAGCAGGTCGCGTCTAGCGGGAGCCGGGGAGCTGTTTTTT. This codes for CASRSRLAGAGELFF.

This clone has just a few counts. The rearrangement links TRBV6-5 to TRBJ2-5; 9 positions agree with TRBD1. Germline V lookup: CDR1 MNHEY, CDR2 SVGAGI. This CDR3 comprises 16 residues. After removal of 4 bases from V and 9 bases from J, the junction contained 15 bases not matched to a gene. The DNA for the CDR3 is TGTGCCAGCAGTTCCCCCTTCCGGGACAGGGTAGGGTCCCAGTACTTC. This sequence encodes CASSSPFRDRVGSQYF.

The chain couples TRBV2 to TRBJ2-3, with 9 bases that match TRBD2. The J segment lost 15 bases and the V segment lost 6 bases, leaving 10 bases of the junction unmatched. The germline V gene encodes CDR1 SNHLY and CDR2 FYNNEI. The CDR3 runs 12 residues. CDR3 DNA: TGTGCCAGCAGCCAATTCGGGACTAGCACCTATTTT. This translates into CASSQFGTSTYF.

This chain joins TRBV6-7 and TRBJ2-3; possibly TRBD1 for D (6 bases). TRBV6-7 is identified as an open reading frame with a role that is uncertain. The CDR3 length is 13 residues. V lost 5 bases to trimming and J lost 3 bases, with 9 bases between them. This CDR3 is CASSEQGTDTQYF. The CDR3 nucleotides are TGTGCCAGCAGTGAACAGGGTACAGATACGCAGTATTTT.

This chain links TRBV15 with TRBJ2-5; maybe TRBD2 (7 bases). Germline V CDR1 and CDR2: LNHNV, YYDKDF (reference sequence). This CDR3 region has 16 residues. Trimming removed 1 base from V and 5 bases from J, with 17 bases in between. The CDR3: CATSRALGGAIETQYF. In DNA, the CDR3 is TGTGCCACCAGCAGAGCCCTGGGGGGGGCGATTGAGACCCAGTACTTC.

The chain employs TRBV11-2 and TRBJ2-7, with D maybe TRBD1 (5 bases). In germline, CDR1 is SGHAT, CDR2 FQNNGV. This CDR3 has 16 amino acids. The V end lost 1 base, the J end lost 3 bases, and 16 bases lay between the germline ends. The CDR3 spells CASSLVFKGANYEQYF. CDR3 nucleotides: TGTGCCAGCAGCTTAGTCTTCAAAGGGGCCAACTACGAGCAGTACTTC.

The J gene is TRBJ1-5, the V gene TRBV28; possible D gene TRBD1, 5 bases. Germline lookup yields CDR1 MDHEN and CDR2 SYDVKM. Between the trimmed V and J ends, which lost 5 bases and 7 bases, there was a span of 21 bases. The CDR3 contains 16 residues. CDR3 coding DNA: TGTGCCAGCAGTGAGGGAGGAGGGCAGGGAAGGCAGCCCCAGCATTTT. Its protein product is CASSEGGGQGRQPQHF.

This clone was seen a few times. The chain couples TRBV19 to TRBJ2-6, with 8 bases that match TRBD1. Per the germline V gene, CDR1 is LNHDA and CDR2 is SQIVND (reference sequence). The CDR3 covers 19 residues. Trimming at V came to 6 bases and at J to 0 bases, leaving 13 bases not matched to a gene. The CDR3 DNA sequence: TGTGCCAGTAGCCCGCGGGACAGGAGGTCGCTCTCTGGGGCCAACGTCCTGACTTTC. Amino acids: CASSPRDRRSLSGANVLTF.

The rearrangement joins TRBV19 to TRBJ1-1; tentative D call: TRBD1 (5 bases). This CDR3 is 14 amino acids long. CDR1 is LNHDA and CDR2 is SQIVND in the germline V gene (reference sequence). V gave up 5 bases and J gave up 3 bases, with 13 bases separating them. For the CDR3, the DNA is TGTGCCAGTAGTCTCCAGGGTAGAGACACTGAAGCTTTCTTT. It translates to CASSLQGRDTEAFF.

This chain connects TRBV5-1 to TRBJ2-7; D gene unclear. Trimming shortened V by 0 bases and J by 2 bases, and 9 bases separated the two germline ends. This CDR3 comprises 14 residues. Per germline, CDR1 SGHRS and CDR2 YFSETQ. CDR3 in amino acids: CASSLGAGTYEQYF. CDR3 DNA: TGCGCCAGCAGCTTGGGTGCAGGTACCTACGAGCAGTACTTC.

The chain carries TRBV10-3 and TRBJ1-3; 9 bases align to TRBD1. The germline CDR1 and CDR2 sequences are ENHRY and SYGVKD. J gave up 2 bases and V 4 bases, and 6 bases lay outside the gene matches. There are 16 residues in the CDR3. The CDR3 DNA follows: TGTGCCATCAGTGGGGGACAGGGTGAGACTGGAAACACCATATATTTT. It specifies CAISGGQGETGNTIYF.

The V gene is TRBV5-4, the J gene TRBJ2-1; 7 bases map to TRBD2. The junction had 14 bases not matched to a gene; V was cut back by 4 bases and J by 7 bases. Per the germline V gene, CDR1 is SGHNT and CDR2 is YYREEE (reference sequence). CDR3 length: 16 residues. CDR3 bases: TGTGCCAGCAGCCCGATGACTCGGTGGGGGGGTAATGAGCAGTTCTTC. Translating it yields CASSPMTRWGGNEQFF.

The V call is TRBV27, the J call TRBJ2-3; D is unclear. The germline V gene encodes CDR1 MNHEY and CDR2 SMNVEV (reference sequence). CDR3 length equals 14 residues. V was clipped by 3 bases and J by 5 bases, with 12 bases between them. The CDR3 DNA sequence: TGTGCCAGCAGTTTGAGGAGCTCCGGAGATACGCAGTATTTT. It specifies CASSLRSSGDTQYF.

The chain employs TRBV5-1 and TRBJ1-1; D gene unclear. The germline CDR1 and CDR2 sequences are SGHRS and YFSETQ. This CDR3 has 14 residues. V was shortened by 0 bases and J by 4 bases, with 10 bases between the two germline ends. CDR3 DNA sequence: TGCGCCAGCAGCTTGGCAGTCGAGGGCACTGAAGCTTTCTTT. Protein: CASSLAVEGTEAFF.

This clone was found a few times. This sequence joins TRBV2 and TRBJ2-1; D may be TRBD2 (5 bases). The length of the CDR3 is 14 residues. V was cut by 5 bases and J by 4 bases, with 12 bases left in between. Germline CDR1 is SNHLY and CDR2 is FYNNEI. The CDR3 loop reads CASSLSEGYNEQFF. The CDR3 nucleotides read TGTGCCAGCAGTTTGTCAGAGGGTTACAATGAGCAGTTCTTC.

The chain is built from TRBV7-9 and TRBJ2-1; D might be TRBD1 (6 bases). V was cut by 6 bases and J by 9 bases, with 12 bases left in between. There are 12 residues in the CDR3. Germline values: CDR1 SEHNR, CDR2 FQNEAQ (reference sequence). CDR3 coding DNA: TGTGCCAGCAGTCGGGACATCCTTGAGCAGTTCTTC. It codes for CASSRDILEQFF.

This rearrangement joins TRBV29-1 to TRBJ1-4; 9 bases map to TRBD1. The V segment lost 6 bases and the J segment 7 bases; nucleotides outside the gene matches: 3. From germline, CDR1 is SQVTM and CDR2 ANQGSEA. CDR3 length equals 12 residues. The CDR3 loop reads CSVGQGSEKLFF. The DNA for the CDR3 is TGCAGCGTGGGACAGGGTAGTGAAAAACTGTTTTTT.

The chain employs TRBV5-5 and TRBJ2-7, with 12 bases matching TRBD1. Trimming at V came to 3 bases and at J to 5 bases, leaving 3 bases not matched to a gene. CDR3 length equals 14 residues. CDR1 is SGHKS and CDR2 is YYEKEE in the germline V gene (reference sequence). The CDR3 region has the DNA TGTGCCAGCAGCTACCGGGACAGGGGGCACGAGCAGTACTTC. Translated: CASSYRDRGHEQYF.

The chain links TRBV5-4 to TRBJ2-2, with D maybe TRBD1 (8 bases). Germline V gene lookup returns CDR1 SGHNT and CDR2 YYREEE (reference sequence). This CDR3 is 15 amino acids long. Trimming took off 2 bases at V and 7 bases at J, with 15 bases between the two ends. The CDR3 sequence is CASSFRQGTIGELFF. CDR3 in DNA: TGTGCCAGCAGCTTTCGACAGGGGACTATCGGGGAGCTGTTTTTT.